This T cell receptor beta chain was sequenced for a study of human T cells and chemical hapten exposure (dated by TCRdb to the early 2020s). Notes on the research overall: For sensitization, 2% DPC in acetone was applied to an approximately 2 cm by approximately 2 cm area of upper inner arm skin. Throughout the study period of around 24 weeks, patients also received therapeutic DPC doses to the scalp every week. Patch testing was performed on the upper back with Finn chambers containing 0.01% DPC, and the patch tests were scored after 6 days according to International Contact Dermatitis Research Group standards. Most of the patients in the cohort were female, and the cohort covered alopecia areata with under or over 50% scalp involvement, alopecia totalis and alopecia universalis. Libraries were combined into a pool for sequencing, and differences in TCR yield between samples came mainly from small differences in library volumes within the pool. The study tracked peripheral blood TCR repertoire changes in vivo during primary and secondary sensitization to the hapten diphenylcyclopropenone (DPC) in alopecia patients. Patient blood was sampled pre-sensitization (week 0) and at 2, 6 and about 24 weeks after DPC sensitization. About 28 alopecia patients gave blood for TCR sequencing at one to four time points (pre-sensitization, 2, 6 and 24 weeks). Paper-wide results and their limitations: Patch test score was positively correlated with the number of PT1 expanded TCRs, with significance at thresholds 8, 16 and 32 but not at 4. No change with DPC sensitization was found in the number of TCRs above 1 in 1000 frequency, and no evidence of global repertoire structure alterations was found. Repeated subsampling changed both the strength of the expansion versus patch-test correlation and the threshold at which the correlation became significant. Compared with pre-sensitization or healthy control sets, expanded TCRs formed significantly more large CDR3 similarity clusters, which is consistent with antigen-driven responses. Alopecia, a presumed autoimmune disease, was present in all patients, so the immune response of the patients might differ from that of healthy individuals.

V was cut back by 1 base and J by 12 bases, leaving a gap of 13 bases between them. Via the germline V gene, CDR1 is SGHDN and CDR2 FVKESK. The CDR3 holds 13 amino acids from the cysteine to the phenylalanine. Only CDR3 DNA is held: 39 bases, read in frame from base 1. In the paper's terms, the time point label means: patch test 3, about 24 weeks after DPC sensitization. The sample's treatment or condition label, in plain terms: therapeutic diphenylcyclopropenone sensitization with weekly scalp DPC. At every patch-test visit, the blood draw took place before the patch test was put on. To be eligible, patients had to be aged 18 to 70, diagnosed with alopecia and judged suitable for DPC therapy, while pregnant patients were excluded. Unfractionated whole blood was collected in Tempus Blood RNA tubes, and total RNA was extracted from that blood. Libraries were built with RACE. The data were produced on a NextSeq 500. Library preparation attached unique molecular identifiers to individual cDNA molecules for quantitative, reproducible TCR counting. Both TCR alpha and TCR beta chains were sequenced from each blood RNA sample. As for how the authors treated the data: A median of around 100,000 TCRs per sample was observed, with a range of about 20,000 to 750,000. The Decombinator software suite was used to annotate the V, J and CDR3 of the TCR reads. To make PS versus PT1 abundance plots, every sample was subsampled to the same number of TCRs (28,000). TCRs were defined as expanded if absent before sensitization and observed at least eight times at the 2-week time point. TCRdb handled the public reads itself, with Q25 trimming in fastp and clone calling in MiXCR, and kept productive beta chains. Merged by CDR3 protein, the rows form single entries marked with the most common genes and DNA. The V and J calls come from TCRdb's annotation, not from the publication. The sample contains 80,000 to 100,000 distinct CDR3 sequences, 10% to 13% of them found a single time. 3% to 4% of the sample is held by the ten biggest clonotypes.

This clonotype was counted between two and nine times. Its antigen is unknown. No base quality values were provided; no much bigger clone lies one nucleotide off. Recombination joined TRBV14 with TRBJ2-1; a weak D assignment points to TRBD2 (5 bases agree). This material consisted of whole blood, taken in connection with sensitization to the hapten diphenylcyclopropenone (DPC). This clonotype was obtained from a woman aged 50 to 60 with alopecia areata. Some clones in this sample may be carry-over from other donors' samples. For the CDR3, the sequence is CASSQASSTWQFF. In nucleotides, the sequence is TGTGCCAGCAGCCAAGCTAGCTCCACGTGGCAGTTCTTC.